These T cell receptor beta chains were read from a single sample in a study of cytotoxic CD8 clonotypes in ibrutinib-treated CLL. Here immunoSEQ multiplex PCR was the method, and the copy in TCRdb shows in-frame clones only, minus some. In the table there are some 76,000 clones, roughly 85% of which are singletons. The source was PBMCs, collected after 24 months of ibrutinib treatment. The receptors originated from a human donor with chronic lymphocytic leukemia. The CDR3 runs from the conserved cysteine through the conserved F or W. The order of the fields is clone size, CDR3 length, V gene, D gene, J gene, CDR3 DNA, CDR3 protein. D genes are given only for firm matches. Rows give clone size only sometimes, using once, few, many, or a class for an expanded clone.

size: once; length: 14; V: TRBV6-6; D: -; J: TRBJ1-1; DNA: TGTGCCAGCAGTTACCGGGGAGGTCTCACTGAAGCTTTCTTT; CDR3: CASSYRGGLTEAFF
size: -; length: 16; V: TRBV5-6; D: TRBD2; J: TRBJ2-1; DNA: TGTGCCAGCAGCTCCAGACTAGCGGGGACCTACAATGAGCAGTTCTTC; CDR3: CASSSRLAGTYNEQFF
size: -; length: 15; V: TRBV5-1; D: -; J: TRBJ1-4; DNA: TGCGCCAGCAGCTTGGCTTCCGTCCATAATGAAAAACTGTTTTTT; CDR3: CASSLASVHNEKLFF
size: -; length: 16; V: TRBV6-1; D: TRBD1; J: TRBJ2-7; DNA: TGTGCCAGCAGTGGGGCCCTCGGACAGGGGGCTCAAGAGCAGTACTTC; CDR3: CASSGALGQGAQEQYF
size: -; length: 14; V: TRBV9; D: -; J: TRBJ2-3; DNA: TGTGCCAGCAGCCTTCGGGACTTGGCAGATACGCAGTATTTT; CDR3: CASSLRDLADTQYF
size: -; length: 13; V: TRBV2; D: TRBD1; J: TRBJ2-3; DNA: TGTGCCAGCTCGGGACAGGGACCAGATACGCAGTATTTT; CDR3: CASSGQGPDTQYF
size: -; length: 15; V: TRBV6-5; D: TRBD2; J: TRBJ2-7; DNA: TGTGCCAGCAGTTACTCGAGCAGCGGGAGGAGCGAGCAGTACTTC; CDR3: CASSYSSSGRSEQYF
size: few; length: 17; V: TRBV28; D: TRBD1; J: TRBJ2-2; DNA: TGTGCCAGCAGTTCCACCGGGACAGGGGAGACCACCGGGGAGCTGTTTTTT; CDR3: CASSSTGTGETTGELFF
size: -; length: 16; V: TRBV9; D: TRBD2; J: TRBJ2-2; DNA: TGTGCCAGCAGCGTAGCGGCTAGCGGGCGCACCGGGGAGCTGTTTTTT; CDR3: CASSVAASGRTGELFF
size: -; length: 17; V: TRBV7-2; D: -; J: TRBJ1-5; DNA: TGTGCCAGCAGCTTAGGCGGTGGACATTTGGGCAATCAGCCCCAGCATTTT; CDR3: CASSLGGGHLGNQPQHF
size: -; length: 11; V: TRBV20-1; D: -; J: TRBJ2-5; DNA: TGCAGTGCTCGACGCCTAGAGACCCAGTACTTC; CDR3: CSARRLETQYF
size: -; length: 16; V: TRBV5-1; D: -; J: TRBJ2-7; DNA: TGCGCCAGCAGCTTAGTCTCGGGTAGGGGAGCCTACGAGCAGTACTTC; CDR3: CASSLVSGRGAYEQYF
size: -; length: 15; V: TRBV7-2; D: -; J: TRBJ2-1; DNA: TGTGCCAGCAGGGAGACCCGTCCCACCTACAATGAGCAGTTCTTC; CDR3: CASRETRPTYNEQFF
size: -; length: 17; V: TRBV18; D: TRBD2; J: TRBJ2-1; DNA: TGTGCCAGCTCACCGCGGACTAGCGGGAGAGTCTACAATGAGCAGTTCTTC; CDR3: CASSPRTSGRVYNEQFF
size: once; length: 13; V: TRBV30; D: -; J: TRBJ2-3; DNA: TGTGCCTGGAACCGGTCACCCACAGATACGCAGTATTTT; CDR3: CAWNRSPTDTQYF
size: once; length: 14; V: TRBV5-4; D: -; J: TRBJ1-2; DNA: TGTGCCAGCAGCTTGAGAGGGGCGGACTATGGCTACACCTTC; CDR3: CASSLRGADYGYTF
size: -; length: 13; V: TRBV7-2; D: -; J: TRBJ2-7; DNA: TGTGCCAGCAGCTTTACTAGTGGGTACGAGCAGTACTTC; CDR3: CASSFTSGYEQYF
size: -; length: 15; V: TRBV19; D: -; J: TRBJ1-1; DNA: TGTGCCAGTAGCCTCCCCCAGGCAGGGACTTTGGGAGCTTTCTTT; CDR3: CASSLPQAGTLGAFF
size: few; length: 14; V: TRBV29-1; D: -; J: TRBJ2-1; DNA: TGCAGCGTCGCCCAATGGACTACCAACAATGAGCAGTTCTTC; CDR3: CSVAQWTTNNEQFF
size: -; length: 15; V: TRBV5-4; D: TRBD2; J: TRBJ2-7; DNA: TGTGCCAGCAGCTTGGAAGCGGGAGTGCTCTACGAGCAGTACTTC; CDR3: CASSLEAGVLYEQYF
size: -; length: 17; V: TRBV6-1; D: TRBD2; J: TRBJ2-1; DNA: TGTGCCAGCAGTGAAGGAATAGGAGCGGGAGTCGCCCATGAGCAGTTCTTC; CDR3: CASSEGIGAGVAHEQFF
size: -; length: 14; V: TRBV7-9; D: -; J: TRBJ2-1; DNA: TGTGCCAGCAGCCCCGGGACATCCTACAATGAGCAGTTCTTC; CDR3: CASSPGTSYNEQFF
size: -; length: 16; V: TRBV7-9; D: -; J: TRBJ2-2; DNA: TGTGCCAGCAGCTTAGTTGCAGGGAAATTCACCGGGGAGCTGTTTTTT; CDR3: CASSLVAGKFTGELFF
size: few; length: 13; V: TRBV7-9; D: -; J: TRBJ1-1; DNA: TGTGCCAGCAGCCGCACTCGGGACACTGAAGCTTTCTTT; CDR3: CASSRTRDTEAFF
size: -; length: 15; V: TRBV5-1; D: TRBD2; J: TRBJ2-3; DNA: TGCGCCAGCAGCTTGGTCACTAGCGGGAGCGATACGCAGTATTTT; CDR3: CASSLVTSGSDTQYF
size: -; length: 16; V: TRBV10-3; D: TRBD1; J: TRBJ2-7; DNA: TGTGCCATCAGTGAGTCGAGGTCCAGGGGGCTTTACGAGCAGTACTTC; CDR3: CAISESRSRGLYEQYF
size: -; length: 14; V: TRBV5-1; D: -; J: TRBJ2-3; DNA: TGCGCCAGCAGCTTGGGACAGAGCACAGATACGCAGTATTTT; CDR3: CASSLGQSTDTQYF
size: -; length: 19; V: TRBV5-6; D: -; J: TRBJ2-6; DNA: TGTGCCAGCAGCTGTTGCTACAGGGAGGGGAGGCCTGGGGCCAACGTCCTGACTTTC; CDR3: CASSCCYREGRPGANVLTF